A selection of T cell receptor beta chains follows, all from one sample in a study of spatial heterogeneity in lung cancer. TCRdb analysed the 5' RACE reads with MiXCR anew, one entry per CDR3 protein. This table has about 85,000 distinct CDR3 sequences, approximately 20% appearing once. Sample: PBMCs, taken at surgery. These receptors were obtained from a male donor with early-stage non-small cell lung cancer. Both conserved end residues are part of each CDR3.

V gene	J gene	CDR3 protein
TRBV20-1	TRBJ2-5	CSARERVAQYF
TRBV7-2	TRBJ2-1	CASSPHSGEVEQFF
TRBV19	TRBJ1-1	CASSTGITGTEAFF
TRBV10-3	TRBJ1-3	CAIRVPSGNTIYF
TRBV12-3/TRBV12-4	TRBJ2-1	CASRTTGLAGGREQFF
TRBV27	TRBJ1-5	CASSSRDRGSNQPQHF
TRBV28	TRBJ1-2	CASGDLNGYTF
TRBV3-1	TRBJ2-7	CASSHGQGIFSGEQYF
TRBV20-1	TRBJ2-7	CSASMSRRGSAEQYF
TRBV11-2	TRBJ2-7	CASSSLRTRGAYEQYF
TRBV2	TRBJ1-4	CASSPGQGFEKLFF
TRBV28	TRBJ2-1	CASSLWASSYNEQFF
TRBV5-6	TRBJ1-1	CASSLDLDAEAFF
TRBV6-2/TRBV6-3	TRBJ1-6	CASSYGDNHSPLHF
TRBV5-5	TRBJ1-2	CASSLAQDGGYTF
TRBV10-3	TRBJ2-5	CAISESTDQETQYF
TRBV4-1	TRBJ2-6	CASSPRPQGAPSSGANVLTF
TRBV2	TRBJ2-7	CASRPGQGSYEQYF
TRBV25-1	TRBJ1-4	CASSAWATNEKLFF
TRBV29-1	TRBJ1-1	CSVVRPRNTEAFF
TRBV18	TRBJ2-5	CASSPPSDQTQYF
TRBV4-2	TRBJ2-2	CASSPVQGQGITGELFF
TRBV6-5	TRBJ2-2	CASRKGQGGGELFF
TRBV5-1	TRBJ2-5	CASSLLGGQETQYF
TRBV5-6	TRBJ1-2	CASSLGAAGNGYTF
TRBV7-8	TRBJ2-7	CASSLTTRGITLTYEQYF
TRBV7-9	TRBJ2-7	CASSLVGREYEQYF
TRBV13	TRBJ2-3	CASSSRTSGRDTQYF
TRBV3-1	TRBJ1-5	CASSQDPGSNQPQHF
TRBV15	TRBJ2-5	CATSPGQARETQYF
TRBV6-5	TRBJ1-4	CASRRTGGDEKLFF
TRBV20-1	TRBJ2-3	CSAKLGNGDTQYF
TRBV29-1	TRBJ2-3	CSVGDTQYF
TRBV6-5	TRBJ2-1	CASSPTAEEQFF
TRBV10-3	TRBJ2-7	CATTRTRSYEQYF
TRBV7-2	TRBJ2-5	CASSKRTGWRETQYF
TRBV20-1	TRBJ1-1	CSARVPGNTEAFF
TRBV6-2/TRBV6-3	TRBJ2-2	CASATPGLAGGSNTGELFF
TRBV5-6	TRBJ2-5	CASSWNWGETQYF
TRBV2	TRBJ2-2	CASSSTTGELFF
TRBV4-2	TRBJ2-1	CASSLAGLAGGNEQFF
TRBV28	TRBJ1-5	CASSSGPGSQPQHF